Listed here are 5 T cell receptor beta chains from one sample, sequenced in a study of response to subunit inactivated influenza vaccine. Using its own MiXCR run on the RT-PCR reads, TCRdb lists one record per CDR3 protein. The repertoire has roughly 700,000 distinct CDR3 sequences, about 14% of them found once; the top ten carry less than 7%. Sample: PBMCs from blood, taken 14 to 15 days before vaccination. All receptors come from a man aged 50-60 years who received an inactivated influenza vaccine.

The chain combines TRBV18 with TRBJ2-1; D is uncertain. V was trimmed by 3 bases and J by 6 bases, leaving 21 bases between them. CDR1 and CDR2 (germline): KGHSH, LQKENI. CDR3 length: 17 residues. CDR3 sequence: CASSPPLGLGLGNEQFF. The CDR3 DNA reads TGTGCCAGCTCACCGCCCCTAGGTCTGGGTCTAGGCAATGAGCAGTTCTTC. Filled out from reference TRBV18 and TRBJ2-1, the complete variable domain reads NAGVMQNPRHLVRRRGQEARLRCSPMKGHSHVYWYRQLPEEGLKFMVYLQKENIIDESGMPKERFSAEFPKEGPSILRIQQVVRGDSAAYFCASSPPLGLGLGNEQFFGPGTRLTVL.

This clonotype was seen a handful of times. This sequence joins TRBV10-3 and TRBJ2-5, with D possibly TRBD2 on 6 matching bases. This CDR3 is built from 14 residues. The ends were cut back, 8 bases at V and 1 base at J, with 14 bases in the middle. From germline, CDR1 is ENHRY and CDR2 SYGVKD. CDR3 bases: TGTGCCATCGGGGGGACGCCACCCCAAGAGACCCAGTACTTC. Protein product: CAIGGTPPQETQYF.

This chain joins TRBV5-1 and TRBJ1-2; D is undetermined. CDR3 length: 15 residues. V was clipped by 4 bases and J by 1 base, with 14 bases between them. Germline V gives CDR1 SGHRS, CDR2 YFSETQ. The CDR3 here is CASSPMPGDNYGYTF. CDR3 in DNA: TGCGCCAGCAGCCCCATGCCAGGAGATAACTATGGCTACACCTTC.

In this sample, this clonotype turned up many times. V is TRBV29-1 and J is TRBJ2-1; 9 bases agree with TRBD1. The CDR3 runs to 14 residues. Germline V CDR1 and CDR2: SQVTM, ANQGSEA. The CDR3 here is CSGSGTGSYNEQFF. The CDR3 nucleotides read TGCAGTGGATCCGGGACAGGGTCTTACAATGAGCAGTTCTTC.

This clonotype came up a few times. This rearrangement joins TRBV3-1 to TRBJ1-1; unclear D gene. The CDR3 has 15 residues. The germline V and J ends were trimmed by 0 bases and 1 base, with 9 bases remaining between them. Germline loops: CDR1 LGHDT, CDR2 YNNKEL (reference sequence). The DNA of the CDR3 is TGTGCCAGCAGCCAAGACGGCAGTCGGAACACTGAAGCTTTCTTT. Its protein is CASSQDGSRNTEAFF.